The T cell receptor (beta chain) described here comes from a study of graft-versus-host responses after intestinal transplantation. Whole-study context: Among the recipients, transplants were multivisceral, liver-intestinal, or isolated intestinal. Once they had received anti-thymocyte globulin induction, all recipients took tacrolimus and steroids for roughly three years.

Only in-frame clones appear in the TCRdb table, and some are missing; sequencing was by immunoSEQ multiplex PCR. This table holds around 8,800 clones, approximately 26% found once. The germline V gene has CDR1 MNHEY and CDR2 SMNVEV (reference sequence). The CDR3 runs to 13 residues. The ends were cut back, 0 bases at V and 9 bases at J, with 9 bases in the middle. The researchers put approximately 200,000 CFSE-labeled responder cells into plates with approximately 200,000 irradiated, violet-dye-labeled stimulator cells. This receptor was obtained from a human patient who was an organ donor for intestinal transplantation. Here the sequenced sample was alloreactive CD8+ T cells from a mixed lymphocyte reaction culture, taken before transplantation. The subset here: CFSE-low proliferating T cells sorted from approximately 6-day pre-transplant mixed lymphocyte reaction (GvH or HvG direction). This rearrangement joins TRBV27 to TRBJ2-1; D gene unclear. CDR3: CASSLSGFVEQFF. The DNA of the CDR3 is TGTGCCAGCAGTTTATCAGGATTCGTTGAGCAGTTCTTC.